This T cell receptor (beta chain) stems from a study of T cells expressing NK-cell markers (dated by TCRdb to the early 2020s). Background on the whole study: TCR beta-chain repertoires were profiled in sorted CD3+CD56+NKG2C+, CD3+CD56+NKG2C- and CD3+CD56-NKG2C+ T-cell subsets from several donors. All eight donors whose samples were sequenced were randomly selected healthy volunteers, three of them men and five women. Among the eight sequenced donors, seven were HCMV-seropositive and one was HCMV-seronegative. Libraries were sequenced as 2 x 150 bp reads on Illumina HiSeq 2000/2500, MiSeq or NextSeq. Broader findings and caveats from the paper: In 5 to 7 donors, the dominant CD3+CD56+NKG2C+ clonotypes were found to rank among the top 10 CD8+ clonotypes and to make up about 1.0-8% of CD8+ T cells. Whether the expanded NKG2C-expressing T cell clones were specific for HCMV antigens was left unclear. Those dominant clonotypes were again the most abundant among CD3+CD56-NKG2C+ cells in a handful of donors, at roughly 25-60.1%.

CDR1 and CDR2, looked up from the germline V gene (reference sequence), are LGHDT and YNNKEL. Spanning cysteine to phenylalanine, the CDR3 consists of 12 amino acids. The coding DNA is unavailable. Instrument used: Illumina HiSeq 2000. 5'RACE template switching, by which a universal primer site and unique molecular identifiers were added, was used to make TCR beta cDNA libraries. cDNA synthesis was primed from the TCR beta constant segment and was followed by two successive PCR amplification steps. The study's own analysis went as follows. Reads were demultiplexed and grouped by UMI with MIGEC, and clonotypes were assembled and quantified with MiTCR. To exclude erroneous sequences, only TCR cDNA sequences supported by at least two reads were retained. The tcR package was used for downstream repertoire analysis, and clonotypes were matched between fractions using CDR3 nucleotide sequence together with V segment. Antigen specificity was annotated against VDJdb with VDJmatch, allowing one amino acid substitution in CDR3. TCRdb reprocessed the reads; each CDR3 protein sequence makes one entry, and DNA is unavailable. The V and J calls here are based on TCRdb, not the publication. The sample's own table lists approximately 170,000 distinct CDR3 sequences. 20% to 25% of the sample rests with the top ten.

HCMV serostatus was determined by detecting HCMV-specific IgG in serum with a commercial ELISA kit. Peripheral blood mononuclear cells were isolated from blood by Ficoll density gradient centrifugation. A word on this clonotype: Its recognized antigen is unknown.

The receptor was isolated from a man aged 18 to 70 in good health. Sequenced input: blood T cells: a sorted CD56 or NKG2C T cell subset, CD4+ or CD8+ T cells, or bulk PBMC T cells (not recorded which). The chain is assembled from TRBV3-1 and TRBJ2-4. The CDR3 reads as follows: CASSQGVNIQYF.